This T cell receptor (beta chain) was identified in a study of T cells in Graves' hyperthyroidism and ophthalmopathy. An approximately 10 ml volume of fresh peripheral blood provided the PBMCs. J lost 8 bases, V lost 3 bases, and 9 bases had no gene match. The germline V gene has CDR1 DFQATT and CDR2 SNEGSKA (reference sequence). CDR3 size: 15 residues. TCR beta CDR3 sequences were amplified from RNA transcripts. In the first-round RT-PCR of the TCR CDR3, the HTBI primer set was used. One entry per CDR3 protein results from TCRdb running MiXCR on the multiplex PCR reads. The sample holds about 640,000 distinct CDR3 sequences, less than 25% seen once.

The chain is built from TRBV20-1 and TRBJ2-2; 10 bases are a match to TRBD2. The sample was blood. This sequence was found in a man aged 30 to 45 with Graves' ophthalmopathy. Here the CDR3 reads CSASFSGRASGELFF. As DNA, the CDR3 is TGCAGTGCTAGTTTCAGCGGGAGGGCAAGTGGGGAGCTGTTTTTT.